The rows below give T cell receptor beta chains drawn from one sample of a study of cytomegalovirus exposure and HLA in healthy donors. Produced via immunoSEQ multiplex PCR; TCRdb's table is partial and in-frame only. Of about 160,000 clones detected, about 75% appear once; the ten largest clones hold roughly 1.9%. The sample was PBMCs. Receptor source: a female donor in good health and CMV-seronegative. Both conserved end residues are part of each CDR3. Each record gives: D gene, clone size, V gene, J gene, CDR3 protein, CDR3 DNA. A D gene is named only where the DNA matches it firmly. Clone sizes are given selectively: once, few, many, or a class where the clone is expanded.

D gene: -; clone size: -; V gene: TRBV25-1; J gene: TRBJ2-1; CDR3 protein: CASSRERSYNEQFF; CDR3 DNA: TGTGCCAGCAGTAGGGAGCGGTCCTACAATGAGCAGTTCTTC
D gene: TRBD1; clone size: -; V gene: TRBV15; J gene: TRBJ1-5; CDR3 protein: CATSRTGKQPQHF; CDR3 DNA: TGTGCCACCAGCCGGACAGGGAAACAGCCCCAGCATTTT
D gene: -; clone size: -; V gene: TRBV27; J gene: TRBJ2-1; CDR3 protein: CASSELSYNEQFF; CDR3 DNA: TGTGCCAGCAGTGAACTTTCCTACAATGAGCAGTTCTTC
D gene: TRBD2; clone size: -; V gene: TRBV6-4; J gene: TRBJ2-3; CDR3 protein: CASSVRGGLSSTDTQYF; CDR3 DNA: TGTGCCAGCAGTGTACGCGGGGGGCTTTCGAGTACAGATACGCAGTATTTT
D gene: -; clone size: -; V gene: TRBV29-1; J gene: TRBJ2-5; CDR3 protein: CSVDPGVETQYF; CDR3 DNA: TGCAGCGTTGACCCCGGGGTCGAGACCCAGTACTTC
D gene: TRBD1; clone size: -; V gene: TRBV12-5; J gene: TRBJ1-1; CDR3 protein: CASGPQGARTEAFF; CDR3 DNA: TGTGCTAGTGGTCCACAGGGGGCGAGAACTGAAGCTTTCTTT
D gene: -; clone size: few; V gene: TRBV7-9; J gene: TRBJ1-1; CDR3 protein: CASSLPGIPHDTEAFF; CDR3 DNA: TGTGCCAGCAGCCTCCCAGGAATCCCCCATGACACTGAAGCTTTCTTT
D gene: TRBD1; clone size: -; V gene: TRBV2; J gene: TRBJ2-5; CDR3 protein: CASRPLGSDRRLNF; CDR3 DNA: TGTGCCAGCAGGCCTTTGGGATCGGACAGGCGCCTCAACTTC
D gene: TRBD2; clone size: -; V gene: TRBV4-2; J gene: TRBJ2-3; CDR3 protein: CASSQPPEASGGLTDTQYF; CDR3 DNA: TGTGCCAGCAGCCAACCCCCTGAGGCTAGCGGGGGTCTCACAGATACGCAGTATTTT
D gene: -; clone size: -; V gene: TRBV2; J gene: TRBJ2-7; CDR3 protein: CASSDRGGQLSYEQYF; CDR3 DNA: TGTGCCAGCAGTGATCGAGGCGGCCAACTCTCCTACGAGCAGTACTTC
D gene: -; clone size: few; V gene: TRBV30; J gene: TRBJ2-3; CDR3 protein: CAWSVSGDTQYF; CDR3 DNA: TGTGCCTGGAGTGTATCCGGAGATACGCAGTATTTT
D gene: -; clone size: -; V gene: TRBV4-1; J gene: TRBJ1-5; CDR3 protein: CASSQDRAITGSNQPQHF; CDR3 DNA: TGCGCCAGCAGCCAAGATCGGGCAATCACGGGGAGCAATCAGCCCCAGCATTTT
D gene: TRBD1; clone size: -; V gene: TRBV25-1; J gene: TRBJ1-4; CDR3 protein: CASSESRGQLAKLFF; CDR3 DNA: TGTGCCAGCAGTGAATCTAGGGGGCAGCTCGCAAAACTGTTTTTT
D gene: TRBD1; clone size: few; V gene: TRBV7-3; J gene: TRBJ2-7; CDR3 protein: CASSFGTGAYEQYF; CDR3 DNA: TGTGCCAGCAGCTTCGGGACAGGGGCCTACGAACAGTACTTC
D gene: TRBD1; clone size: -; V gene: TRBV6-6; J gene: TRBJ1-2; CDR3 protein: CASGPWTGPYGYTF; CDR3 DNA: TGTGCCAGCGGACCATGGACAGGGCCCTATGGCTACACCTTC
D gene: TRBD2; clone size: -; V gene: TRBV27; J gene: TRBJ2-7; CDR3 protein: CASSPGLANSYEQYF; CDR3 DNA: TGTGCCAGCAGTCCGGGACTAGCGAACTCCTACGAGCAGTACTTC
D gene: TRBD1; clone size: -; V gene: TRBV5-4; J gene: TRBJ1-1; CDR3 protein: CASSRGGQYENTEAFF; CDR3 DNA: TGTGCCAGCAGCCGTGGGGGACAGTATGAGAACACTGAAGCTTTCTTT
D gene: TRBD2; clone size: -; V gene: TRBV2; J gene: TRBJ2-1; CDR3 protein: CASSFLAGVSYNEQFF; CDR3 DNA: TGTGCCAGCAGTTTTCTAGCGGGAGTTTCCTACAATGAGCAGTTCTTC
D gene: -; clone size: -; V gene: TRBV14; J gene: TRBJ1-1; CDR3 protein: CASRGRGGSTEAFF; CDR3 DNA: TGTGCCAGCAGGGGCAGGGGCGGTAGCACTGAAGCTTTCTTT
D gene: -; clone size: -; V gene: TRBV30; J gene: TRBJ2-1; CDR3 protein: CAWSPRSEQFF; CDR3 DNA: TGTGCCTGGAGTCCGAGGAGTGAGCAGTTCTTC
D gene: -; clone size: -; V gene: TRBV5-6; J gene: TRBJ2-7; CDR3 protein: CASRFLPGEQYF; CDR3 DNA: TGTGCCAGCAGGTTCCTACCTGGCGAGCAGTACTTC
D gene: -; clone size: once; V gene: TRBV9; J gene: TRBJ2-3; CDR3 protein: CASQSADGTDTQYF; CDR3 DNA: TGTGCCTCCCAGTCCGCGGATGGTACAGATACGCAGTATTTT
D gene: TRBD1; clone size: -; V gene: TRBV25-1; J gene: TRBJ2-7; CDR3 protein: CASSGVLRDSLFEQYF; CDR3 DNA: TGTGCCAGCAGTGGGGTACTCCGGGACAGCCTCTTCGAGCAGTACTTC
D gene: TRBD1; clone size: -; V gene: TRBV5-1; J gene: TRBJ2-2; CDR3 protein: CASSTDRASTGELFF; CDR3 DNA: TGCGCCAGCAGCACGGACAGGGCCTCTACCGGGGAGCTGTTTTTT